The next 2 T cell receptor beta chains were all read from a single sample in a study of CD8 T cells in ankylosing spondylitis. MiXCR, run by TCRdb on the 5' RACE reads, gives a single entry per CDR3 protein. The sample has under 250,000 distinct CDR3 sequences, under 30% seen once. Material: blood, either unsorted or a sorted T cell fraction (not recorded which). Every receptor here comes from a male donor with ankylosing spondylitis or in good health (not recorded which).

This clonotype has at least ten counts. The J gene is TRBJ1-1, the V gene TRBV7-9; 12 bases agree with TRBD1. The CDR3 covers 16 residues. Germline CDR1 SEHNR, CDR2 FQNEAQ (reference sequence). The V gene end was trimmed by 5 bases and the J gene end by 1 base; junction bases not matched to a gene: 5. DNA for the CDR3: TGTGCCAGCAGCGCTGGGACAGGGGGCTCGAACACTGAAGCTTTCTTT. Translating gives CASSAGTGGSNTEAFF.

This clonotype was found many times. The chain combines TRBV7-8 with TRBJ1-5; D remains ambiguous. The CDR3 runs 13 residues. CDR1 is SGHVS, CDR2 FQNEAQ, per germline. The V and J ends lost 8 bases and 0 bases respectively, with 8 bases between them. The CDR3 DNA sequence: TGTGCCAGCCGGGGTTATAGCAATCAGCCCCAGCATTTT. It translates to CASRGYSNQPQHF. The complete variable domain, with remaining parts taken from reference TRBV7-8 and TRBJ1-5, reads GAGVSQSPRYKVAKRGQDVALRCDPISGHVSLFWYQQALGQGPEFLTYFQNEAQLDKSGLPSDRFFAERPEGSVSTLKIQRTQQEDSAVYLCASRGYSNQPQHFGDGTRLSIL.